This T cell receptor (beta chain) was sequenced for a study of T-cell reconstitution after alpha-beta-depleted transplantation in children. CDR3 length equals 15 residues. Trimming removed 2 bases from V and 5 bases from J, with 13 bases in between. Germline V gene data show CDR1 as MGHRA and CDR2 as YSYEKL. Preparing the TCRbeta library involved the use of unique molecular identifiers. MiXCR, run by TCRdb on the PCR reads, gives a single entry per CDR3 protein. The data show more than 75,000 distinct CDR3 sequences, 20% to 30% seen once. This clonotype was counted a few times. J is TRBJ2-1 and V is TRBV4-1; TRBD2 is a possible D gene (5 bases). The TCR was taken from a boy between 2 and 10 years old with acute lymphoblastic leukemia, due to receive a stem cell transplant. Specimen: PBMCs, collected before TCRalphabeta/CD19-depleted stem cell transplant. The CDR3 is CASSQYGGGHNEQFF. Written as DNA, the CDR3 is TGCGCCAGCAGCCAATATGGCGGAGGCCACAATGAGCAGTTCTTC.